A single sample is the source of the 11 T cell receptor beta chains below, sequenced in a study of T cell clonality in common variable immunodeficiency. Clones were read by immunoSEQ multiplex PCR, and TCRdb kept only the in-frame ones, dropping some. This sample has tens of thousands of clones, each found more than once. Sequencing was done on a sample of peripheral blood mononuclear cells. These receptors came from a person aged 18-70 years in good health.

This clone was detected many times. The missing CDR3 end, 3 residues past where the read stops, is filled in from the germline J gene. The chain links TRBV2 to TRBJ2-1, with 7 bases aligning to TRBD2. After removal of 2 bases from V and 3 bases from J, the junction contained 10 bases not matched to a gene. CDR3 length: 17 amino acids. CDR1 and CDR2 from the germline V gene are SNHLY and FYNNEI. CDR3 sequence: CASSERLRGDFYNEQFF. The CDR3 DNA, read in part, is TGTGCCAGCAGTGAAAGGCTCCGGGGGGACTTCTACAATGAG.

This clone was picked up many times. The CDR3 end is not reached by the read, which stops 3 residues before it; the germline J gene fills it in. The J gene is TRBJ2-1, the V gene TRBV6-4; 8 bases align to TRBD2. The CDR3 has 13 residues. With 4 bases clipped from V and 6 bases from J, the junction kept 2 bases outside the gene matches. Germline CDR1 reads MRHNA; CDR2 reads SNTAGT. The CDR3 loop is CASSAGTSNEQFF. The sequenced CDR3 bases are TGTGCCAGCAGTGCCGGGACTAGCAATGAG.

There are many counts of this clone. The CDR3 is cut off 3 residues early in the read; its end comes from the germline J gene. The same CDR3 is also encoded by other DNA sequences in this sample. The rearrangement joins TRBV19 to TRBJ1-2, with D maybe TRBD1 (5 bases). The length of the CDR3 is 14 residues. The germline CDR1 and CDR2 sequences are LNHDA and SQIVND (reference sequence). V was pared by 6 bases and J by 3 bases, with 14 bases between. The CDR3 region is CASSPQGKDYGYTF. The DNA read from the CDR3 is TGTGCCAGTAGCCCCCAGGGTAAGGACTATGGC.

A few counts support this clone. The read finishes 3 residues shy of the CDR3 end, and the germline J gene is used to complete it. This chain connects TRBV7-2 to TRBJ1-5, with unresolved D. The CDR3 sequence is 12 residues long. CDR1 and CDR2 (germline): SGHTA, FQGNSA. V was cut by 8 bases and J by 2 bases, with 7 bases left in between. CDR3 in amino acids: CASGNGNQPQHF. CDR3 DNA, as far as it was read: TGTGCCAGCGGCAATGGCAATCAGCCC.

This clone was detected ten times or more. The junction shows a germline mismatch at one end, possibly a read error. The observed sequence ends 3 residues before the CDR3 terminus, with the missing tail filled in from the germline J gene. The genes are TRBV7-7 and TRBJ2-5; D is possibly TRBD2 (6 bases). From germline, CDR1 is SSHAT and CDR2 FNYEAQ (reference sequence). The CDR3 totals 15 residues. Incomplete CDR3 DNA: TGTGCTAGCAGTCCAAGCGGGTCCGGAATAGGGACC. Translated: CASSPSGSGIGT. The full CDR3 sequence reads CASSPSGSGIGTQYF.

This clone was recorded at least ten times. Read sequence stops 3 residues before the CDR3 end, and the germline J gene provides the missing end. The rearrangement uses TRBV6-2 or TRBV6-3 and TRBJ1-5; D might be TRBD1 (5 bases). The germline V and J ends were trimmed by 4 bases and 3 bases, with 16 bases remaining between them. CDR3 size: 16 residues. Per the germline V gene, CDR1 is MNHEY and CDR2 is SVGEGT. CDR3 region: CASSSRQTWDNQPQHF. CDR3 DNA (partial): TGTGCCAGCAGTTCTCGACAGACTTGGGACAATCAGCCC.

There are many counts of this clone. An end of the junction differs from the germline gene, which may be a read error. Read data end 3 residues before the CDR3 end; the end is taken from the germline J gene. The rearrangement links TRBV4-2 to TRBJ2-2, with D uncertain. Germline-derived CDR1 and CDR2 are LGHNA and YNFKEQ. This CDR3 region has 15 residues. The DNA read from the CDR3 is TGCGCCAGCAGCCAAGATGTCCAGAACACCGGGGAG. Its protein is CASSQDVQNTGE. The full CDR3 sequence reads CASSQDVQNTGELFF.

This clone was counted many times. The read is 3 residues too short to cover the CDR3 end, so that end is filled in from the germline J gene. The genes are TRBV5-1 and TRBJ1-6, with 10 bases identical to TRBD1. The trim removed 4 bases at V and 8 bases at J, leaving 6 bases unmatched. From germline, CDR1 is SGHRS and CDR2 YFSETQ. CDR3 length: 15 amino acids. This CDR3 reads CASSMRQGADSPLHF. The covered CDR3 bases are TGCGCCAGCAGCATGAGACAGGGGGCGGATTCACCC.

This clone occurred many times. With the read ending 3 residues before the CDR3 end, the germline J gene is used to fill in that end. The chain employs TRBV5-1 and TRBJ1-2, with 7 nucleotides matching TRBD1. Germline-derived CDR1 and CDR2 are SGHRS and YFSETQ. With V trimmed by 3 bases and J by 4 bases, 0 bases remained unmatched. The CDR3 consists of 12 residues. The DNA read from the CDR3 is TGCGCCAGCAGCTGGGACAGCTATGGC. Its translation is CASSWDSYG. The full CDR3 protein is CASSWDSYGYTF.

This clone was seen ten or more times. The CDR3 is cut off 3 residues early in the read; its end comes from the germline J gene. The chain is built from TRBV4-2 and TRBJ2-7, with a weak D call TRBD2 (6 bases). The CDR3 contains 20 residues. The V and J ends lost 4 bases and 0 bases respectively, with 28 bases between them. Germline CDR1 and CDR2: LGHNA and YNFKEQ. CDR3 DNA, as far as it was read: TGTGCCAGCAGCCCGCGTAGTCGGTTGCTGGCGGGAATATCCTCCTACGAG. It specifies CASSPRSRLLAGISSYE. The entire CDR3 is CASSPRSRLLAGISSYEQYF.

This clone appeared many times. Read coverage stops 3 residues before the CDR3 terminus; the germline J gene supplies the remainder. This sequence joins TRBV2 and TRBJ2-3; the D gene is possibly TRBD2 (6 bases). Germline V CDR1 and CDR2: SNHLY, FYNNEI. The CDR3 is 14 residues long. The germline V and J ends were trimmed by 4 bases and 2 bases, with 10 bases remaining between them. The covered CDR3 bases are TGTGCCAGCAGTGGCCTAGCGATCACAGATACG. Translated: CASSGLAITDT. The full CDR3 sequence reads CASSGLAITDTQYF.